This entry lists 28 T cell receptor beta chains sequenced from one sample in a study of cytomegalovirus exposure and HLA in healthy donors. PCR used 60 Vbeta primers and 13 Jbeta primers. The repertoire was sequenced with immunoSEQ multiplex PCR; TCRdb's copy has only in-frame clones and lacks some. The data contain about 62,000 clones, 87% of them seen just once; the ten biggest clones take up about 1.5%. Material: PBMCs. The receptors shown here come from a man aged 18 to 29 in good health and CMV-seronegative.

The chain carries TRBV4-1 and TRBJ1-6; D not certain. V dropped 2 bases and J dropped 11 bases, with 13 bases sitting between them. Looked up from germline, CDR1 is MGHRA and CDR2 is YSYEKL. This CDR3 spans 14 amino acids. CDR3 sequence: CASSQKALLTPLHF. The CDR3 DNA follows: TGCGCCAGCAGCCAAAAAGCCTTGTTGACACCCCTCCACTTT.

The chain employs TRBV5-8 and TRBJ2-1; perhaps TRBD2 as D (6 bases). The CDR3 is 12 residues long. Trimming pared 0 bases from V and 10 bases from J, leaving 8 bases between. The germline V gene encodes CDR1 SGHTS and CDR2 YDEGEE. CDR3 region: CASSLVGGEQFF. The CDR3 nucleotides are TGTGCCAGCAGCTTGGTCGGGGGAGAGCAGTTCTTC.

This rearrangement joins TRBV18 to TRBJ1-1; the match to TRBD1 covers 7 bases. The CDR3 runs to 13 residues. Germline values: CDR1 KGHSH, CDR2 LQKENI. The trim removed 4 bases at V and 6 bases at J, leaving 5 bases unmatched. DNA for the CDR3: TGTGCCAGCTCACTAACAGGGGTTTCTGAAGCTTTCTTT. The encoded protein is CASSLTGVSEAFF.

The gene calls are TRBV6-5 and TRBJ1-1; 8 bases fit TRBD1. CDR3 length: 14 residues. Germline CDR1 and CDR2: MNHEY and SVGAGI. Trimming took 4 bases from V and 5 from J; bases not matched to a gene: 6. The CDR3 sequence: CASSFSDRGTEAFF. The CDR3 nucleotides are TGTGCCAGCAGTTTCTCAGACAGGGGTACTGAAGCTTTCTTT.

The gene calls are TRBV2 and TRBJ1-1; no clear D. The germline gives CDR1 SNHLY, CDR2 FYNNEI. This CDR3 spans 12 amino acids. V was cut by 5 bases and J by 4 bases, with 8 bases left in between. CDR3 in DNA: TGTGCCAGCAGTATGGCGGGCACTGAAGCTTTCTTT. Translating gives CASSMAGTEAFF.

The genes are TRBV9 and TRBJ1-6; 8 bases map to TRBD1. The length of the CDR3 is 17 residues. CDR1 is SGDLS and CDR2 is YYNGEE in the germline V gene. J lost 9 bases, V lost 3 bases, and 14 bases had no gene match. The CDR3 is CASSEARGAGGSSPLHF. The CDR3 DNA reads as TGTGCCAGCAGCGAAGCCCGGGGAGCAGGGGGCAGTTCACCCCTCCACTTT.

This sequence joins TRBV5-1 and TRBJ1-6, with 7 bases aligning to TRBD1. Unmatched junction bases numbered 3, after V lost 0 bases and J lost 6 bases. The CDR3 runs 15 residues. Germline V lookup: CDR1 SGHRS, CDR2 YFSETQ. CDR3 DNA: TGCGCCAGCAGCTTGGTGCAGGGGGGTAATTCACCCCTCCACTTT. Translation: CASSLVQGGNSPLHF. The full variable domain, in which reference TRBV5-1 and TRBJ1-6 provide the parts outside the CDR3, is KAGVTQTPRYLIKTRGQQVTLSCSPISGHRSVSWYQQTPGQGLQFLFEYFSETQRNKGNFPGRFSGRQFSNSRSEMNVSTLELGDSALYLCASSLVQGGNSPLHFGNGTRLTVT.

The chain is built from TRBV6-1 and TRBJ1-6, with D uncertain. Germline loops: CDR1 MNHNS, CDR2 SASEGT. The CDR3 runs 15 residues. Trimming pared 2 bases from V and 10 bases from J, leaving 15 bases between. The CDR3 reads CASSEYLVSGSPLHF. CDR3 coding DNA: TGTGCCAGCAGTGAATATCTGGTCTCGGGATCACCCCTCCACTTT.

The chain combines TRBV7-9 with TRBJ1-1; 7 bases fit TRBD1. The CDR3 extends over 13 amino acids. The germline V gene has CDR1 SEHNR and CDR2 FQNEAQ (reference sequence). The ends lost 6 bases at V and 8 bases at J; junction bases unmatched: 9. The CDR3 loop is CASSRTTGQEAFF. DNA of the CDR3: TGTGCCAGCAGTCGAACGACAGGGCAAGAAGCTTTCTTT.

This clone was seen more than once but under ten times. V and J are TRBV6-1 and TRBJ1-5, with D perhaps matching TRBD1 (6 bases). Trimming removed 6 bases from V and 2 bases from J, with 11 bases in between. CDR1 and CDR2 (germline): MNHNS, SASEGT. This CDR3 comprises 14 residues. CDR3 sequence: CASRTWTGNQPQHF. DNA for the CDR3: TGTGCCAGCAGGACCTGGACAGGCAATCAGCCCCAGCATTTT.

The sample holds one count of this clone. Other DNA variants within this sample encode the same CDR3. The rearrangement links TRBV9 to TRBJ2-5; the match to TRBD1 covers 8 bases. Germline CDR1 is SGDLS and CDR2 is YYNGEE. Trimming took 3 bases from V and 3 from J; bases not matched to a gene: 1. This CDR3 spans 13 amino acids. The CDR3 coding sequence is TGTGCCAGCAGCGAGGGACAGGAAGAGACCCAGTACTTC. Amino acids: CASSEGQEETQYF.

V usage is TRBV5-6 and J usage is TRBJ2-7; 9 nucleotides agree with TRBD1. Germline trimming cut 4 bases from V and 2 bases from J; bases unmatched to any gene: 10. CDR1 is SGHDT and CDR2 is YYEEEE in the germline V gene. The CDR3 is 16 amino acids. The CDR3 coding sequence is TGTGCCAGCAGCCCCGAAGGGACAGGGCGAACCTACGAGCAGTACTTC. It translates to CASSPEGTGRTYEQYF.

The chain recombines TRBV5-6 with TRBJ1-1; 9 bases match TRBD1. From germline, CDR1 is SGHDT and CDR2 YYEEEE. The CDR3 is made up of 19 amino acids. V lost 3 bases to trimming and J lost 0 bases; unmatched junction nucleotides: 15. DNA of the CDR3: TGTGCCAGCAGCTCCAGGACAGGGGAAGTTCTTTTTATGAACACTGAAGCTTTCTTT. It codes for CASSSRTGEVLFMNTEAFF.

This sequence joins TRBV19 and TRBJ1-2; unclear D gene. Germline V gene data show CDR1 as LNHDA and CDR2 as SQIVND (reference sequence). The ends were cut back, 3 bases at V and 7 bases at J, with 12 bases in the middle. The CDR3 totals 13 residues. This chain's CDR3 is CASSMLASGGYTF. For the CDR3, the DNA is TGTGCCAGTAGTATGCTGGCCAGCGGTGGCTACACCTTC. Full variable domain (missing parts from reference TRBV19 and TRBJ1-2): DGGITQSPKYLFRKEGQNVTLSCEQNLNHDAMYWYRQDPGQGLRLIYYSQIVNDFQKGDIAEGYSVSREKKESFPLTVTSAQKNPTAFYLCASSMLASGGYTFGSGTRLTVV.

This clone was observed a few times. The CDR3 nucleotides are TGTGCCAGCAGTTATGAGCAGGGTTACAATGAGCAGTTCTTC. Residues: CASSYEQGYNEQFF. The chain has TRBV5-4 and TRBJ2-1; D is perhaps TRBD1 (5 bases). CDR1 is SGHNT and CDR2 is YYREEE in the germline V gene (reference sequence). Trimming stripped 5 bases from V and 4 bases from J, with 13 bases between. The CDR3 loop spans 14 amino acids. Combining the CDR3 with reference TRBV5-4 and TRBJ2-1 gives the whole variable domain ETGVTQSPTHLIKTRGQQVTLRCSSQSGHNTVSWYQQALGQGPQFIFQYYREEENGRGNFPPRFSGLQFPNYSSELNVNALELDDSALYLCASSYEQGYNEQFFGPGTRLTVL.

This chain uses TRBV27 with TRBJ1-6, with TRBD1 matching 10 bases. The trim removed 6 bases at V and 10 bases at J, leaving 9 bases unmatched. CDR3 size: 15 residues. The germline CDR1 and CDR2 sequences are MNHEY and SMNVEV (reference sequence). The CDR3 loop reads CASRPGTGDGSPLHF. In DNA, the CDR3 is TGTGCCAGCAGACCCGGGACAGGGGACGGATCACCCCTCCACTTT.

V usage is TRBV29-1 and J usage is TRBJ1-6, with a weak D call TRBD1 (6 bases). There are 11 residues in the CDR3. Trimming left V 4 bases short and J 10 bases short, with 8 bases between. CDR1 SQVTM and CDR2 ANQGSEA come from the germline V gene. Here the CDR3 reads CSVGQESPLHF. CDR3 nucleotide sequence: TGCAGCGTTGGACAGGAATCACCCCTCCACTTT.

The J gene is TRBJ1-3, the V gene TRBV9; TRBD1 might be the D (5 bases). The CDR3 is 15 amino acids. Trimming took 2 bases from V and 3 from J, leaving 12 bases between them. In germline, CDR1 is SGDLS, CDR2 YYNGEE. CDR3 protein: CASSVYPGIGNTIYF. CDR3 coding DNA: TGTGCCAGCAGCGTTTACCCAGGGATTGGAAACACCATATATTTT.

V usage is TRBV4-1 and J usage is TRBJ2-7, with 15 bases identical to TRBD2. CDR3 size: 19 residues. V lost 2 bases and J lost 0; bases outside the gene matches: 8. CDR1 and CDR2 (germline): MGHRA, YSYEKL. Written as DNA, the CDR3 is TGCGCCAGCAGCCAACTCGGGACTAGCGGGGGGACTAGCTCCTACGAGCAGTACTTC. Translation gives CASSQLGTSGGTSSYEQYF.

This clone occurred once. This rearrangement joins TRBV11-2 to TRBJ1-6, with D maybe TRBD1 (5 bases). This CDR3 is built from 12 residues. V shed 4 bases and J shed 14 bases, with 12 bases lying between them. The germline CDR1 and CDR2 sequences are SGHAT and FQNNGV. In nucleotides, the CDR3 is TGTGCCAGCAGCTCCTCGACAGAAACCCTCCACTTT. Protein: CASSSSTETLHF.

V gene TRBV18 combines with J gene TRBJ1-5; no clear D gene. This CDR3 has 12 amino acids. Looked up from germline, CDR1 is KGHSH and CDR2 is LQKENI. Trimming cost V 3 bases and J 3 bases, with 3 bases left between them. This chain's CDR3 is CASSPSNQPQHF. The DNA of the CDR3 is TGTGCCAGCTCACCCTCCAATCAGCCCCAGCATTTT.

This rearrangement joins TRBV6-6 to TRBJ2-2; the match to TRBD1 covers 10 bases. This CDR3 has 15 residues. Germline V gives CDR1 MNHNY, CDR2 SVGAGI (reference sequence). The V and J ends lost 6 bases and 3 bases, in that order; junction bases with no gene match: 4. The CDR3 nucleotides read TGTGCCAGCAGGGGACAGGGGCGCGACACCGGGGAGCTGTTTTTT. Translated, it gives CASRGQGRDTGELFF.

The V and J genes are TRBV11-3 and TRBJ2-5; possibly TRBD2 for D (5 bases). Per germline, CDR1 SGHNT and CDR2 YENEEA. Trimming cost V 0 bases and J 5 bases, with 10 bases left between them. The CDR3 covers 14 residues. DNA for the CDR3: TGTGCCAGCAGCTTAGATGCCGGGATGGAGACCCAGTACTTC. Its protein product is CASSLDAGMETQYF.

The chain uses TRBV7-9 and TRBJ2-1; the D gene is possibly TRBD1 (5 bases). V gave up 4 bases and J gave up 7 bases, with 11 bases separating them. CDR3 size: 13 residues. Germline CDR1 is SEHNR and CDR2 is FQNEAQ (reference sequence). The CDR3 nucleotides are TGTGCCAGCAGCTCGACGACAGAGAATGAGCAGTTCTTC. The encoded protein is CASSSTTENEQFF.

The genes are TRBV15 and TRBJ1-3, with a possible D match to TRBD1 (6 bases). The CDR3 is 15 residues long. Germline CDR1 and CDR2: LNHNV and YYDKDF (reference sequence). The germline V and J ends were trimmed by 3 bases and 4 bases, with 13 bases remaining between them. The CDR3 DNA reads as TGTGCCACCAGCAGGGATACAGGGACAGGAAACACCATATATTTT. It yields the protein CATSRDTGTGNTIYF.

This chain joins TRBV4-1 and TRBJ1-2, with D unresolved. The V gene lost 1 base and the J gene lost 8 bases, with 11 bases spanning the gap. The CDR3 contains 13 residues. Germline V CDR1 and CDR2: MGHRA, YSYEKL. The CDR3: CASSQGPLEGYTF. The CDR3 DNA follows: TGCGCCAGCAGCCAAGGCCCCCTGGAGGGCTACACCTTC.

V usage is TRBV18 and J usage is TRBJ1-2, with TRBD1 as a possible D gene (6 bases). This CDR3 contains 14 residues. With 4 bases removed from V and 1 base from J, the gap between germline ends came to 10 bases. Germline V gene lookup returns CDR1 KGHSH and CDR2 LQKENI. CDR3 region: CASSRTDINYGYTF. The CDR3 DNA reads as TGTGCCAGCTCACGGACAGATATTAACTATGGCTACACCTTC.

This sequence joins TRBV28 and TRBJ1-4, with 10 nucleotides matching TRBD1. The CDR3 has 14 residues. Germline V CDR1 and CDR2: MDHEN, SYDVKM. V lost 6 bases, J lost 7 bases, and 5 bases stayed unmatched. Here the CDR3 DNA reads TGTGCCAGCAGGGGAGGACAGGGGGGTGAAAAACTGTTTTTT. As protein: CASRGGQGGEKLFF. Full variable domain (missing parts from reference TRBV28 and TRBJ1-4): DVKVTQSSRYLVKRTGEKVFLECVQDMDHENMFWYRQDPGLGLRLIYFSYDVKMKEKGDIPEGYSVSREKKERFSLILESASTNQTSMYLCASRGGQGGEKLFFGSGTQLSVL.